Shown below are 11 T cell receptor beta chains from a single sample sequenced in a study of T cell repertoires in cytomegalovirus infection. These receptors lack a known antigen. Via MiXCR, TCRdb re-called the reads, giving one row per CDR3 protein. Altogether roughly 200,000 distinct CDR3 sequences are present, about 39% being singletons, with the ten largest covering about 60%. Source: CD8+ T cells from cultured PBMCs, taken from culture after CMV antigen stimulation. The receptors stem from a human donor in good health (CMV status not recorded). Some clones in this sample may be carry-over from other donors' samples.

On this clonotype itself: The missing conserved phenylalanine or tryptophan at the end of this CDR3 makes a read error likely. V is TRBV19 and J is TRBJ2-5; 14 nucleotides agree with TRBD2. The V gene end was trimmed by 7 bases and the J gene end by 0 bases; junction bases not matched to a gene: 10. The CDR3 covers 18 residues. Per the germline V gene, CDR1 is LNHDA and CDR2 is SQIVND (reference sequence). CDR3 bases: TGTGCCAGTACGATCGGACTAGCGGGGGGACTGTACCAAGAGACCCAGTACTTA. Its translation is CASTIGLAGGLYQETQYL.

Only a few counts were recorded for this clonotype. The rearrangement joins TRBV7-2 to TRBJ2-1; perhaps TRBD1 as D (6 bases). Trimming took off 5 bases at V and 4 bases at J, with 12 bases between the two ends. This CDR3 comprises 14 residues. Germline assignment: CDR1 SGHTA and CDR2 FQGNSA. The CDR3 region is CASSLSDRYNEQFF. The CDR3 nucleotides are TGTGCCAGCAGCCTATCCGACAGGTACAATGAGCAGTTCTTC.

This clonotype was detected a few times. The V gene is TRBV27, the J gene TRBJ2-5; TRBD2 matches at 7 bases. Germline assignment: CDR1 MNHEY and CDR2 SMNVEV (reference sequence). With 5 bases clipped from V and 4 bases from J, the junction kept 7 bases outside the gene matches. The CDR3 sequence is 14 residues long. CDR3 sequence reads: CASSQTSVAETQYF. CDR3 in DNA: TGTGCCAGCAGTCAAACTAGCGTCGCAGAGACCCAGTACTTC.

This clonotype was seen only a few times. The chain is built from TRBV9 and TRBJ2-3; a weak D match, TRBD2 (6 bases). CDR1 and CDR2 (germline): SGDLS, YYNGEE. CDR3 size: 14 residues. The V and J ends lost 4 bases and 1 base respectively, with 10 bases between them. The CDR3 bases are TGTGCCAGCAGCCCCCAGCGGGGCACAGATACGCAGTATTTT. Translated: CASSPQRGTDTQYF.

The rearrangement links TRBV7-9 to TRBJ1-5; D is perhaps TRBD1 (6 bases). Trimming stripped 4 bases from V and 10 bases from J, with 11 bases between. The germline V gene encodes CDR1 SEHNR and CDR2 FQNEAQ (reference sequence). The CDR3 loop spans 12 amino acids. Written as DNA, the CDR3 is TGTGCCAGCAGCTCACAGGGTCGACCCCAGCATTTT. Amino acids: CASSSQGRPQHF. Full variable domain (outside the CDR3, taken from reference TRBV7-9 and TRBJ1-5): DTGVSQNPRHKITKRGQNVTFRCDPISEHNRLYWYRQTLGQGPEFLTYFQNEAQLEKSRLLSDRFSAERPKGSFSTLEIQRTEQGDSAMYLCASSSQGRPQHFGDGTRLSIL.

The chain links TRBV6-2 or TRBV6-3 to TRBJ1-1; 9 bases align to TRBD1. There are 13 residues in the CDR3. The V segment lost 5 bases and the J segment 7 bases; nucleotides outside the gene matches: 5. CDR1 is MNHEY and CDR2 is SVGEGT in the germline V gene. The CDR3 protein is CASSRTGESEAFF. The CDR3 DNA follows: TGTGCCAGCAGTCGGACAGGGGAGAGTGAAGCTTTCTTT.

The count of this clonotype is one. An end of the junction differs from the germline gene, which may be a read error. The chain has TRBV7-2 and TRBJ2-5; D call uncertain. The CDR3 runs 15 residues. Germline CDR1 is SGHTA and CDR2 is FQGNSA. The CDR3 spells CARSLMDRDEETQYF. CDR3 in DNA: TGTGCCAGAAGCTTAATGGATCGAGACGAAGAGACCCAGTACTTC.

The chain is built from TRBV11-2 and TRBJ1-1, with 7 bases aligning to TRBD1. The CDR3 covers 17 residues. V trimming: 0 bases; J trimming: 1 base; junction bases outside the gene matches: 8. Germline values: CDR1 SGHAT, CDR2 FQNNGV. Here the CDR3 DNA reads TGTGCCAGCAGCTTAGACCCGCACCGGACAGGGAACACTGAAGCTTTCTTT. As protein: CASSLDPHRTGNTEAFF.

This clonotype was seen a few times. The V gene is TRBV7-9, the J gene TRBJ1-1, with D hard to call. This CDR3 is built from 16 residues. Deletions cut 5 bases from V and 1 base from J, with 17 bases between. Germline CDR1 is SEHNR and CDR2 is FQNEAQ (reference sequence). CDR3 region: CASSLRSRKENTEAFF. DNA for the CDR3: TGTGCCAGCAGCCTACGGAGCAGGAAGGAGAACACTGAAGCTTTCTTT.

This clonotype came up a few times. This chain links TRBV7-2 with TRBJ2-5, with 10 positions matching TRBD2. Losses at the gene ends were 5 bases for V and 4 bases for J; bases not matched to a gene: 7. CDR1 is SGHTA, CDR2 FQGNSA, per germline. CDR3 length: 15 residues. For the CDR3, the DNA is TGTGCCAGCAGCGCAAGCGGGGGGGATGGAGAGACCCAGTACTTC. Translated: CASSASGGDGETQYF.

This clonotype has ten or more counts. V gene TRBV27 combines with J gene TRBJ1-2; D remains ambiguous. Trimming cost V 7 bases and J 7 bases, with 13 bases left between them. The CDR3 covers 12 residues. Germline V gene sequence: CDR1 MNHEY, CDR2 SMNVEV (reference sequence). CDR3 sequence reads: CASIPPRFGYTF. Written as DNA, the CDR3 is TGTGCCAGCATTCCCCCCCGGTTTGGCTACACCTTC.